Below are 21 T cell receptor beta chains sequenced from a single sample in a study of T cells in women clearing cervical HPV infection. Here immunoSEQ multiplex PCR was the method, and the copy in TCRdb shows in-frame clones only, minus some. The sample has about 30,000 clones. The specimen sequenced was blood buffy coat. These receptors were collected from a woman aged 18-69 years with a cervical HPV16 infection that either progressed to CIN3+ or cleared (not recorded which).

A word on this clone: Read coverage stops 3 residues before the CDR3 terminus; the germline J gene supplies the remainder. This sequence joins TRBV5-1 and TRBJ2-3; D not certain. In germline, CDR1 is SGHRS, CDR2 YFSETQ. This CDR3 region has 14 residues. The germline V and J ends were trimmed by 0 bases and 5 bases, with 10 bases remaining between them. The CDR3 reads CASSLAQARDTQYF. The covered CDR3 bases are TGCGCCAGCAGCTTGGCGCAGGCCCGAGATACG.

Incomplete CDR3 DNA: TGTGCCAGCAGGGCAGGGGGAGAGACC. Protein: CASRAGGET. In full, the CDR3 reads CASRAGGETQYF. The J gene is TRBJ2-5, the V gene TRBV7-9, with 7 bases identical to TRBD1. Read data end 3 residues before the CDR3 end; the end is taken from the germline J gene. CDR3 length: 12 residues. Germline CDR1 and CDR2: SEHNR and FQNEAQ (reference sequence). The J segment lost 4 bases and the V segment lost 6 bases, leaving 2 bases of the junction unmatched.

Remarks on this clone: The CDR3 end is not reached by the read, which stops 3 residues before it; the germline J gene fills it in. The V gene is TRBV30, the J gene TRBJ2-4; 7 nucleotides agree with TRBD2. V lost 2 bases to trimming and J lost 7 bases; unmatched junction nucleotides: 5. Germline assignment: CDR1 GTSNPN and CDR2 SVGIG (reference sequence). The CDR3 is 13 residues long. CDR3 amino acids: CAWSTGRGNIQYF. The sequenced CDR3 bases are TGTGCCTGGAGTACCGGGCGGGGGAACATT.

Comments on this clone: Sequencing ends 3 residues short of the CDR3 end; the germline J gene provides the rest. This sequence joins TRBV7-3 and TRBJ2-3, with TRBD2 matching 9 bases. The germline gives CDR1 SGHTA, CDR2 FQGTGA. The V segment lost 6 bases and the J segment 2 bases; nucleotides outside the gene matches: 9. The CDR3 extends over 16 amino acids. CDR3: CASSILAGTSTDTQYF. The DNA read from the CDR3 is TGTGCCAGCAGTATCCTAGCGGGGACTTCCACAGATACG.

As concerns this clone: Coverage ceases 3 residues before the CDR3 finishes, and the germline J gene fills in the end. This chain connects TRBV20-1 to TRBJ2-7, with D uncertain. The CDR3 has 13 amino acids. Between the trimmed V and J ends, which lost 3 bases and 3 bases, there was a span of 12 bases. Per the germline V gene, CDR1 is DFQATT and CDR2 is SNEGSKA (reference sequence). CDR3 loop: CSASGQEFYEQYF. The sequenced part of the CDR3 DNA is TGCAGTGCTAGTGGTCAGGAATTCTACGAG.

A note on this clone: The read ends 3 residues early relative to the CDR3; the germline J gene fills the gap. This chain uses TRBV29-1 with TRBJ1-1; D may be TRBD1 (6 bases). Germline CDR1 reads SQVTM; CDR2 reads ANQGSEA. The CDR3 loop spans 12 amino acids. The germline V and J ends were trimmed by 5 bases and 4 bases, with 11 bases remaining between them. CDR3 loop: CSVTQGSTEAFF. The part of the CDR3 DNA that was read is TGCAGCGTTACACAGGGAAGCACTGAA.

A remark on this clone: The read falls 3 residues short of the CDR3 end, and the missing part is taken from the germline J gene. V gene TRBV29-1 combines with J gene TRBJ1-4; D is possibly TRBD1 (5 bases). Trimming shortened V by 7 bases and J by 5 bases, and 17 bases separated the two germline ends. CDR3 length: 14 amino acids. In germline, CDR1 is SQVTM, CDR2 ANQGSEA. The sequenced part of the CDR3 DNA is TGCAGCGCGCGGATCCAGACAGTGAATGAAAAA. Its protein is CSARIQTVNEK. The whole CDR3 protein is CSARIQTVNEKLFF.

With regard to this clone: The DNA ends 3 residues before the CDR3 does, and the rest of the CDR3 is filled in from the germline J gene. The rearrangement uses TRBV9 and TRBJ2-2; D is perhaps TRBD1 or TRBD2 (5 bases each). The CDR3 extends over 17 amino acids. The V end lost 1 base, the J end lost 0 bases, and 13 bases lay between the germline ends. Germline V gene lookup returns CDR1 SGDLS and CDR2 YYNGEE. The CDR3 loop is CASSVTGQGANTGELFF. The CDR3 DNA, read in part, is TGTGCCAGCAGCGTAACTGGGCAGGGAGCGAACACCGGGGAG.

The CDR3 is CASSLNSGTANIQYF. CDR3 DNA, as far as it was read: TGCGCCAGCAGCCTGAACAGCGGGACGGCAAACATT. V is TRBV5-1 and J is TRBJ2-4; 7 nucleotides match TRBD2. The read stops 3 residues short of the end of the CDR3; the missing end is completed from the germline J gene. In germline, CDR1 is SGHRS, CDR2 YFSETQ. The length of the CDR3 is 15 residues. Trimming cost V 4 bases and J 6 bases; bases outside gene matches: 10.

A note on this clone: The DNA ends 3 residues before the CDR3 does, and the rest of the CDR3 is filled in from the germline J gene. V gene TRBV20-1 combines with J gene TRBJ2-5; 8 bases fit TRBD1. V shed 3 bases and J 2 bases; nucleotides not matched to a gene: 5. Looked up from germline, CDR1 is DFQATT and CDR2 is SNEGSKA (reference sequence). The CDR3 loop spans 14 amino acids. CDR3 in amino acids: CSASRGDRQETQYF. The part of the CDR3 DNA that was read is TGCAGTGCTAGTAGGGGGGACAGGCAAGAGACC.

To note about this clone: The read terminates 3 residues ahead of where the CDR3 ends, so the germline J gene completes it. The chain employs TRBV7-3 and TRBJ2-1; 8 bases agree with TRBD2. The CDR3 contains 15 residues. Germline loops: CDR1 SGHTA, CDR2 FQGTGA. V lost 5 bases and J lost 3; bases outside the gene matches: 6. The covered CDR3 bases are TGTGCCAGCAGCCCGGGACTAGACGTCTACAATGAG. Its translation: CASSPGLDVYNE. The entire CDR3 is CASSPGLDVYNEQFF. The full variable domain, with the rest looked up from reference TRBV7-3 and TRBJ2-1, is GAGVSQTPSNKVTEKGKYVELRCDPISGHTALYWYRQSLGQGPEFLIYFQGTGAADDSGLPNDRFFAVRPEGSVSTLKIQRTERGDSAVYLCASSPGLDVYNEQFFGPGTRLTVL.

Comments on this clone: The read comes to an end 3 residues before the CDR3 does, leaving the germline J gene to fill in the end. J is TRBJ1-2 and V is TRBV19, with unresolved D. The CDR3 has 20 amino acids. Looked up from germline, CDR1 is LNHDA and CDR2 is SQIVND (reference sequence). CDR3 protein: CASSIVLETIFLELYNDYTF. Partial CDR3 DNA: TGTGCCAGTAGTATAGTCCTCGAAACTATTTTCTTAGAATTATACAATGAC.

A word on this clone: The read stops 3 residues short of the end of the CDR3; the missing end is completed from the germline J gene. This chain joins TRBV28 and TRBJ2-7; TRBD2 aligns across 8 bases. This CDR3 has 15 amino acids. Germline V gene lookup returns CDR1 MDHEN and CDR2 SYDVKM. Trimming cost V 5 bases and J 5 bases; bases outside gene matches: 11. Incomplete CDR3 DNA: TGTGCCAGCAGTCCCCGACTAGCGAAAGTAGACGAG. Residues: CASSPRLAKVDE. The whole CDR3 reads CASSPRLAKVDEQYF.

Comments on this clone: The read falls 3 residues short of the CDR3 end, and the missing part is taken from the germline J gene. This chain joins TRBV5-1 and TRBJ1-1; tentatively, D is TRBD1 (6 bases). CDR3 size: 13 residues. Germline CDR1 and CDR2: SGHRS and YFSETQ. V lost 2 bases, J lost 5 bases, and 10 bases lay in between. The sequenced part of the CDR3 DNA is TGCGCCAGCAGCTTCGCAGGGGTGACTGAA. Translating it yields CASSFAGVTE. The full CDR3 protein is CASSFAGVTEAFF.

The sequenced part of the CDR3 DNA is TGTGCCAGCAGTTACGTCTTATCTGGGGAG. Its translation is CASSYVLSGE. The CDR3 as a whole reads CASSYVLSGELFF. The chain employs TRBV6-2 or TRBV6-3 and TRBJ2-2; no clear D gene. The missing CDR3 end, 3 residues past where the read stops, is filled in from the germline J gene. The V gene lost 2 bases and the J gene lost 8 bases, with 9 bases spanning the gap. The CDR3 covers 13 residues. Germline V gene lookup returns CDR1 MNHEY and CDR2 SVGEGT.

Note on this clone: The read falls 3 residues short of the CDR3 end, and the missing part is taken from the germline J gene. The chain employs TRBV12-3 or TRBV12-4 and TRBJ2-7; a possible D gene is TRBD2 (5 bases). Trimming took off 7 bases at V and 3 bases at J, with 16 bases between the two ends. There are 14 residues in the CDR3. CDR3 DNA, as far as it was read: TGTGCCAGCAATAGAATGGGGAGCGGCTACGAG. It translates to CASNRMGSGYE. The full CDR3 protein is CASNRMGSGYEQYF.

Partial CDR3 DNA: TGTGCCAGTAGTAGGGGATCTAGCGGCGGGGAG. Translating gives CASSRGSSGGE. The complete CDR3 reads CASSRGSSGGELFF. V is TRBV19 and J is TRBJ2-2; 7 bases are shared with TRBD2. The read ends 3 residues before the CDR3 terminus; that terminus is restored from the germline J gene. Germline V gives CDR1 LNHDA, CDR2 SQIVND (reference sequence). The CDR3 is 14 amino acids. J gave up 7 bases and V 4 bases, and 6 bases lay outside the gene matches.

A word on this clone: The read stops 3 residues short of the end of the CDR3; the missing end is completed from the germline J gene. The rearrangement uses TRBV6-2 or TRBV6-3 and TRBJ1-1; 7 bases align to TRBD1. The CDR3 has 15 amino acids. Losses at the gene ends were 3 bases for V and 4 bases for J; bases not matched to a gene: 8. Germline V gene data show CDR1 as MNHEY and CDR2 as SVGEGT. The CDR3: CASSYQPQGSTEAFF. The part of the CDR3 DNA that was read is TGTGCCAGCAGTTATCAGCCACAGGGGAGCACTGAA.

Details on this clone: The CDR3 goes on 3 residues after the read ends, and that part is filled in from the germline J gene. This CDR3 is also generated by other DNA sequences in the sample. V usage is TRBV30 and J usage is TRBJ2-7; D possibly corresponds to TRBD2 (5 bases). V lost 2 bases and J lost 4, with 6 bases in between. The CDR3 sequence is 11 residues long. Germline V lookup: CDR1 GTSNPN, CDR2 SVGIG (reference sequence). The CDR3: CAWSSGYEQYF. The covered CDR3 bases are TGTGCCTGGAGTTCGGGGTACGAG.

A note on this clone: The read ends 3 residues early relative to the CDR3; the germline J gene fills the gap. The chain combines TRBV19 with TRBJ2-5; 11 bases align to TRBD1. The length of the CDR3 is 15 residues. CDR1 is LNHDA and CDR2 is SQIVND in the germline V gene (reference sequence). Germline trimming cut 4 bases from V and 5 bases from J; bases unmatched to any gene: 6. This CDR3 reads CASSTGDRGRETQYF. Partial CDR3 DNA: TGTGCCAGTAGTACCGGGGACAGGGGGAGGGAGACC.

Turning to this clone: The read ends 3 residues early relative to the CDR3; the germline J gene fills the gap. The chain recombines TRBV23-1 with TRBJ1-1; 9 bases are a match to TRBD1. TRBV23-1 is designated an ORF whose function remains uncertain. The CDR3 totals 17 residues. Trimming took 4 bases from V and 0 from J; bases not matched to a gene: 9. CDR3 DNA (partial): TGCGCCAGCAGTCCGCTCCCGGGACAGGGATTGAACACTGAA. Protein: CASSPLPGQGLNTE. The full CDR3 sequence reads CASSPLPGQGLNTEAFF.